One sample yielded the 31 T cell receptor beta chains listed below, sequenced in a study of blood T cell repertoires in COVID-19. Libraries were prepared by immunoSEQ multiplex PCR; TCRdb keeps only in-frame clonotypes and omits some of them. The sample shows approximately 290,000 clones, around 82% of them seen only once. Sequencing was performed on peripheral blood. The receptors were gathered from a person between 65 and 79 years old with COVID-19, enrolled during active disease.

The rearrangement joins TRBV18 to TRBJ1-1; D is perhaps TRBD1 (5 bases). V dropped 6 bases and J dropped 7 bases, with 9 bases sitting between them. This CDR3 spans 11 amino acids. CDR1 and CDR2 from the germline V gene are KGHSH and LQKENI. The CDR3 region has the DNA TGTGCCAGCTCTAGGGGACTTGAAGCTTTCTTT. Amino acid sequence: CASSRGLEAFF.

The CDR3 coding sequence is TGTGCCAGCAGGTCTAGCGGGAAGAAACTCACCTACAATGAGCAGTTCTTC. Its protein product is CASRSSGKKLTYNEQFF. V gene TRBV7-9 combines with J gene TRBJ2-1; 9 bases are a match to TRBD2. V shed 6 bases and J 2 bases; nucleotides not matched to a gene: 11. This CDR3 region has 17 residues. CDR1 SEHNR and CDR2 FQNEAQ come from the germline V gene (reference sequence).

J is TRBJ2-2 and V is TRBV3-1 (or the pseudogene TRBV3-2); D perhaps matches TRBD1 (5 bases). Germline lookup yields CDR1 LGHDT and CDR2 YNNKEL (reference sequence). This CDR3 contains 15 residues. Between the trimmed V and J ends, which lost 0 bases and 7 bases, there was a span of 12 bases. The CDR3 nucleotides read TGTGCCAGCAGCCAAGATCTCGGGCAGGGCGGGGAGCTGTTTTTT. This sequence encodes CASSQDLGQGGELFF.

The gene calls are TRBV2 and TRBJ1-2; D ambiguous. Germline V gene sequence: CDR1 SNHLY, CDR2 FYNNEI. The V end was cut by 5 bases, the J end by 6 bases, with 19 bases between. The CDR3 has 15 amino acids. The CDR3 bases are TGTGCCAGCAGTAGGAACCTCAAAGAAACTAATGGCTACACCTTC. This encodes CASSRNLKETNGYTF. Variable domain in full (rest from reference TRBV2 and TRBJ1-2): EPEVTQTPSHQVTQMGQEVILRCVPISNHLYFYWYRQILGQKVEFLVSFYNNEISEKSEIFDDQFSVERPDGSNFTLKIRSTKLEDSAMYFCASSRNLKETNGYTFGSGTRLTVV.

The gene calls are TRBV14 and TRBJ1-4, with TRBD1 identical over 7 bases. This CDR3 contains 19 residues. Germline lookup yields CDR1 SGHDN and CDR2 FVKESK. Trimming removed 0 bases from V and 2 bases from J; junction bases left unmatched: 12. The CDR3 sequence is CASSQDWGGRGNTNEKLFF. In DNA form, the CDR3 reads TGTGCCAGCAGCCAAGATTGGGGCGGCAGGGGGAACACTAATGAAAAACTGTTTTTT. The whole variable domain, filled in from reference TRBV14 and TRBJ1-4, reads EAGVTQFPSHSVIEKGQTVTLRCDPISGHDNLYWYRRVMGKEIKFLLHFVKESKQDESGMPNNRFLAERTGGTYSTLKVQPAELEDSGVYFCASSQDWGGRGNTNEKLFFGSGTQLSVL.

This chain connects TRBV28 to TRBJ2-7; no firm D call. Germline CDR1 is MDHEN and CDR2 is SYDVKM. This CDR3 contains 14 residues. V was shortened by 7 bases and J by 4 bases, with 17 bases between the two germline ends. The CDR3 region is CASIGEPTKYEQYF. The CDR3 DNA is TGTGCCAGCATTGGAGAACCCACTAAATACGAGCAGTACTTC.

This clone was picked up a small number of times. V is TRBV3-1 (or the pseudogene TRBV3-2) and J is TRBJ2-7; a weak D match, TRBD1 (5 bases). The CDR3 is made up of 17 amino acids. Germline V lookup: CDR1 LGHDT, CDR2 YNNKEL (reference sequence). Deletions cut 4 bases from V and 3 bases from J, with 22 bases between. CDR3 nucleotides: TGTGCCAGCAGCCTCCTGGGTCTTGGGGCGCTTTACTACGAGCAGTACTTC. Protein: CASSLLGLGALYYEQYF.

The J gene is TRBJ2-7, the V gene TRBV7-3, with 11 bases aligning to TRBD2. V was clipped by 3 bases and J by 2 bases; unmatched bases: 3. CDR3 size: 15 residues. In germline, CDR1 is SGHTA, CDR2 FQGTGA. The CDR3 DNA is TGTGCCAGCAGCTTTAGCGGGGGGGGGCCCTACGAGCAGTACTTC. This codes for CASSFSGGGPYEQYF.

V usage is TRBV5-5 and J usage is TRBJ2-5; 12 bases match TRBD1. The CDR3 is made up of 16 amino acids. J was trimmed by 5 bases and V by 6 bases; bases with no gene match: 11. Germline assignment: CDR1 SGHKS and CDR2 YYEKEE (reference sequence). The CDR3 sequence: CASTFVRDRGPETQYF. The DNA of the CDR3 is TGTGCCAGCACCTTTGTGCGGGACAGGGGGCCGGAGACCCAGTACTTC. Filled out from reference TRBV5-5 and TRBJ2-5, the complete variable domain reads DAGVTQSPTHLIKTRGQQVTLRCSPISGHKSVSWYQQVLGQGPQFIFQYYEKEERGRGNFPDRFSARQFPNYSSELNVNALLLGDSALYLCASTFVRDRGPETQYFGPGTRLLVL.

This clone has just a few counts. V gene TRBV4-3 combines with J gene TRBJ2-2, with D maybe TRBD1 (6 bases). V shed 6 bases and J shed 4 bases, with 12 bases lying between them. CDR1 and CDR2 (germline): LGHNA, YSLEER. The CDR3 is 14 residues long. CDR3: CASRPQGSTGELFF. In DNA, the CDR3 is TGCGCCAGCAGGCCGCAGGGGTCCACCGGGGAGCTGTTTTTT.

The CDR3 sequence is CASSTRQGEGYGYTF. CDR3 coding DNA: TGTGCCAGCAGTACCCGACAGGGCGAAGGGTATGGCTACACCTTC. This rearrangement joins TRBV27 to TRBJ1-2; 7 bases map to TRBD1. The CDR3 has 15 residues. CDR1 and CDR2 (germline): MNHEY, SMNVEV (reference sequence). J gave up 5 bases and V 5 bases, and 11 bases lay outside the gene matches.

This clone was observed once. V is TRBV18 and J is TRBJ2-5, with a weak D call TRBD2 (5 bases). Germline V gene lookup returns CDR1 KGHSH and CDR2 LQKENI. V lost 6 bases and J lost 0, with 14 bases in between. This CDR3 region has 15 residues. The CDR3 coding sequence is TGTGCCAGCTCCCCCGAGCCCGGGAACCAAGAGACCCAGTACTTC. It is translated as CASSPEPGNQETQYF. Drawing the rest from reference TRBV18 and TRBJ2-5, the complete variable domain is NAGVMQNPRHLVRRRGQEARLRCSPMKGHSHVYWYRQLPEEGLKFMVYLQKENIIDESGMPKERFSAEFPKEGPSILRIQQVVRGDSAAYFCASSPEPGNQETQYFGPGTRLLVL.

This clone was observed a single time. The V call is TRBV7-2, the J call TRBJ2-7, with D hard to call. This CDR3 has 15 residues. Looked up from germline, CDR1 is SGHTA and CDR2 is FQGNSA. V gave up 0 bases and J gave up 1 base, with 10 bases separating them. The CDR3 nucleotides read TGTGCCAGCAGCTTAGCGGCGGCTGGGTCCTACGAGCAGTACTTC. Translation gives CASSLAAAGSYEQYF.

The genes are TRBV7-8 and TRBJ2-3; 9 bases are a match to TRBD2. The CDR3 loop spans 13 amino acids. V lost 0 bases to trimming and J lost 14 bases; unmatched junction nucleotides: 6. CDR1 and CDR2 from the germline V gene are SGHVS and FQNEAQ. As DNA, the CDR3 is TGTGCCAGCAGCTTAGCGGCGGGAGGGGCGCTGTATTTT. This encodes CASSLAAGGALYF.

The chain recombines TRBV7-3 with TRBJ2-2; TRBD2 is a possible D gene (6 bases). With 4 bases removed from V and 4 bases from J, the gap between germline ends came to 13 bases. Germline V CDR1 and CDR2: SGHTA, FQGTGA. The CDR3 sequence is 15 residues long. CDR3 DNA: TGTGCCAGCAGCTCTACCGGGACTCCCACCGGGGAGCTGTTTTTT. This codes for CASSSTGTPTGELFF.

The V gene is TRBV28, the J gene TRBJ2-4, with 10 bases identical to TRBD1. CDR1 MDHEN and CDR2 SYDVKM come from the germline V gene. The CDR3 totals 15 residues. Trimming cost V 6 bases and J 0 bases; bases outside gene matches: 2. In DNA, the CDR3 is TGTGCCAGCAGGGGACAGGGGATAGCCAAAAACATTCAGTACTTC. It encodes CASRGQGIAKNIQYF.

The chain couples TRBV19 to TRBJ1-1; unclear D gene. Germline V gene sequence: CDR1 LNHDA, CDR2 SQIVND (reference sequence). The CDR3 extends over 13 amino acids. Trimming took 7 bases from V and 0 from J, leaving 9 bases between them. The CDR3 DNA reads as TGTGCCAGTACTCCTGGCCTGAACACTGAAGCTTTCTTT. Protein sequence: CASTPGLNTEAFF.

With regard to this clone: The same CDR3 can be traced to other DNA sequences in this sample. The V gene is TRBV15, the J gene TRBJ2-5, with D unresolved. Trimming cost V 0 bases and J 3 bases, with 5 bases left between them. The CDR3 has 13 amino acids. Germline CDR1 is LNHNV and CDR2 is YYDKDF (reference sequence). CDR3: CATSRDPEETQYF. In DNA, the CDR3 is TGTGCCACCAGCAGAGATCCCGAAGAGACCCAGTACTTC.

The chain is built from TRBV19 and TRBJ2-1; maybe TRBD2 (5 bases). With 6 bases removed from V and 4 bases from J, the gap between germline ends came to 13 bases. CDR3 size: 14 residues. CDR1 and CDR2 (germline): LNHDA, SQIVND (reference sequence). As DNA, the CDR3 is TGTGCCAGTAGAATCGGGGTTACATACAATGAGCAGTTCTTC. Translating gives CASRIGVTYNEQFF.

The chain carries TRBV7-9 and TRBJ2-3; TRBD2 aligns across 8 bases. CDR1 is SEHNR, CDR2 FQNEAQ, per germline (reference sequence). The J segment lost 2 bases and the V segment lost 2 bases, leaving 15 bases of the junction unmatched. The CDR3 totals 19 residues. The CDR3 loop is CASSLSGAGGAPYTDTQYF. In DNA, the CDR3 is TGTGCCAGCAGCTTAAGCGGTGCGGGGGGTGCACCATACACAGATACGCAGTATTTT.

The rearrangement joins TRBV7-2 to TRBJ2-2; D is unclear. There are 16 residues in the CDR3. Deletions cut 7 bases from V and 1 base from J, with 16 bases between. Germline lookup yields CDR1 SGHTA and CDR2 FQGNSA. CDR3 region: CASTPWAALNTGELFF. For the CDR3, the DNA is TGTGCCAGCACCCCCTGGGCAGCTTTGAACACCGGGGAGCTGTTTTTT.

CDR3 sequence: CASSFRPTSGPEQYF. The CDR3 coding sequence is TGCGCCAGCAGCTTTCGCCCCACTAGCGGTCCCGAGCAGTACTTC. This chain joins TRBV5-1 and TRBJ2-7; 8 nucleotides agree with TRBD2. The germline V gene encodes CDR1 SGHRS and CDR2 YFSETQ. V lost 2 bases and J lost 6; bases outside the gene matches: 10. This CDR3 comprises 15 residues.

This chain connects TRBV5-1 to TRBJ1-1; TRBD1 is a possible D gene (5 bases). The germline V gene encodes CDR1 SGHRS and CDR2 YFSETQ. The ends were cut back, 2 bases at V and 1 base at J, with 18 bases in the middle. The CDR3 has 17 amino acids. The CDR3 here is CASSFFGRAVGNTEAFF. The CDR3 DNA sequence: TGCGCCAGCAGCTTTTTTGGCAGGGCCGTCGGGAACACTGAAGCTTTCTTT.

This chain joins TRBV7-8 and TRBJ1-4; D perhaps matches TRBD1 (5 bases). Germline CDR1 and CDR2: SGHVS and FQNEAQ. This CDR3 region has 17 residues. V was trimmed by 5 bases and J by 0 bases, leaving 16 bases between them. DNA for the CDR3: TGTGCCAGCAGCAAAAGGTGGGGGGATCCAACTAATGAAAAACTGTTTTTT. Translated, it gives CASSKRWGDPTNEKLFF.

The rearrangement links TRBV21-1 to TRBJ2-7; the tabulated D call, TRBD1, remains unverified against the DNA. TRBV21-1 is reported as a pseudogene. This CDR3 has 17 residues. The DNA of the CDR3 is TGTGCCAGCAGCACATCGGCCTTCGGGGACAGGGGGCACGAGCAGTACTTC. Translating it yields CASSTSAFGDRGHEQYF.

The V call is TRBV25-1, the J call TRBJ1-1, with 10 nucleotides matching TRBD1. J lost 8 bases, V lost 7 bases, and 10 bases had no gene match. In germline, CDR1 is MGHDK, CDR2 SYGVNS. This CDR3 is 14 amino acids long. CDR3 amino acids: CASIPGQGHQEAFF. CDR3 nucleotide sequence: TGTGCCAGCATACCGGGACAGGGGCATCAGGAAGCTTTCTTT.

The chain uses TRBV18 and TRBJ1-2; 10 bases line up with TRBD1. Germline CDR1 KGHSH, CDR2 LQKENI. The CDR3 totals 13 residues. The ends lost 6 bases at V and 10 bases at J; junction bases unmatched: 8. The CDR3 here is CASSTGQGRTYTF. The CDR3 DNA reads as TGTGCCAGCTCCACGGGACAGGGGAGAACCTACACCTTC.

In DNA, the CDR3 is TGTGCCAGCAGCCCCACCCGGCTACAGGGAAACACCATATATTTT. It encodes CASSPTRLQGNTIYF. The V and J genes are TRBV6-5 and TRBJ1-3, with D unresolved. The V end was cut by 6 bases, the J end by 4 bases, with 16 bases between. The CDR3 sequence is 15 residues long. Germline values: CDR1 MNHEY, CDR2 SVGAGI.

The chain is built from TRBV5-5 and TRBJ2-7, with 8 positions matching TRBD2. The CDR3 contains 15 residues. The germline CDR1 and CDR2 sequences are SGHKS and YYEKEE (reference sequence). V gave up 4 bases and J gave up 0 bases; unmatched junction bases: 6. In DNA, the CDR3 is TGTGCCAGCAGCGTGGACAGCGGGGGCTCCTACGAGCAGTACTTC. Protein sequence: CASSVDSGGSYEQYF.

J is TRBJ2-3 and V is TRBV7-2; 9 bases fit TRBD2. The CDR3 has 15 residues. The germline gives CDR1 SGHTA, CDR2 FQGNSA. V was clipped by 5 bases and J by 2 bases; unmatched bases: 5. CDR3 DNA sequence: TGTGCCAGCAGCCAACAGCGGGGGGTCACAGATACGCAGTATTTT. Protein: CASSQQRGVTDTQYF. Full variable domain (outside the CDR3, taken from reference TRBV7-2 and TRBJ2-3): GAGVSQSPSNKVTEKGKDVELRCDPISGHTALYWYRQSLGQGLEFLIYFQGNSAPDKSGLPSDRFSAERTGGSVSTLTIQRTQQEDSAVYLCASSQQRGVTDTQYFGPGTRLTVL.

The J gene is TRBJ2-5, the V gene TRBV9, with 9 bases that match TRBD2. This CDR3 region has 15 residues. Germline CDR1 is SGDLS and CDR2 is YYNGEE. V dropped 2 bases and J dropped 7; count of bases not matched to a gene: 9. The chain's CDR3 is CASSVGTSFLPTQYF. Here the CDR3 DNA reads TGTGCCAGCAGCGTCGGGACTAGCTTTCTTCCGACCCAGTACTTC.